Below, 28 T cell receptor beta chains from the same sample are listed, as sequenced in a study of blood T cell repertoires in COVID-19 (TCRdb year 2020). Library preparation was by the immunoSEQ multiplex PCR assay. TCRdb's version of the immuneACCESS table is confined to in-frame rearrangements and falls short of the full clone set. An unresolved V gene accounts for under half of the shortfall where checked; the remainder is of unknown origin. The sample table lists 150,000 to 200,000 clones, 80% to 85% of them with a count of one. The ten largest account for less than 3% of the sample. The sample consisted of peripheral blood. The source of these receptors is a human donor with acute or convalescent COVID-19. The donor label of this sample is uncertain.

The rearrangement links TRBV28 to TRBJ2-5, with 13 bases lining up with TRBD2. This CDR3 has 15 amino acids. Per the germline V gene, CDR1 is MDHEN and CDR2 is SYDVKM. With 0 bases clipped from V and 5 bases from J, the junction kept 0 bases outside the gene matches. The CDR3 sequence is CASSLWTSGRETQYF. The CDR3 nucleotides are TGTGCCAGCAGTTTATGGACTAGCGGGAGGGAGACCCAGTACTTC.

The J gene is TRBJ2-2, the V gene TRBV6-5; D remains unclear. Germline lookup yields CDR1 MNHEY and CDR2 SVGAGI. The V and J ends lost 2 bases and 5 bases respectively, with 12 bases between them. The CDR3 spans 15 residues. The CDR3 sequence: CASSYGAGATGELFF. CDR3 sequence (DNA): TGTGCCAGCAGTTACGGCGCAGGCGCGACCGGGGAGCTGTTTTTT.

The chain has TRBV30 and TRBJ2-2; maybe TRBD2 (6 bases). CDR3 length: 13 residues. In germline, CDR1 is GTSNPN, CDR2 SVGIG (reference sequence). V was pared by 8 bases and J by 4 bases, with 14 bases between. CDR3 in DNA: TGTGCCGGGTCCCAGGGAGGCACCGGGGAGCTGTTTTTT. Translated: CAGSQGGTGELFF.

The V gene is TRBV10-2, the J gene TRBJ1-6; no clear D gene. Deletions cut 4 bases from V and 7 bases from J, with 14 bases between. The germline gives CDR1 WSHSY, CDR2 SAAADI. The CDR3 runs to 15 residues. The CDR3 nucleotides are TGCGCCAGCAGTGCCGGCACCCCCGGGAATTCACCCCTCCACTTT. It is translated as CASSAGTPGNSPLHF.

This chain links TRBV5-1 with TRBJ1-2; D may be TRBD1 (5 bases). Germline lookup yields CDR1 SGHRS and CDR2 YFSETQ. CDR3 size: 13 residues. V dropped 0 bases and J dropped 8 bases, with 11 bases sitting between them. DNA of the CDR3: TGCGCCAGCAGCTTGGCCCAGGGCGGCGGCTACACCTTC. It is translated as CASSLAQGGGYTF.

This clone occurred once. The V gene is TRBV18, the J gene TRBJ2-2, with D unresolved. This CDR3 spans 14 amino acids. Germline CDR1 and CDR2: KGHSH and LQKENI. V lost 0 bases, J lost 8 bases, and 10 bases lay in between. The CDR3 here is CASSPPERRGELFF. The CDR3 bases are TGTGCCAGCTCACCACCGGAGCGCAGAGGGGAGCTGTTTTTT.

This sequence joins TRBV10-2 and TRBJ2-1; 7 nucleotides agree with TRBD1. The length of the CDR3 is 16 residues. V shed 6 bases and J 0 bases; nucleotides not matched to a gene: 8. The V gene's germline CDR1 is WSHSY and CDR2 SAAADI. The CDR3 coding sequence is TGCGCCAGCAGCGAGCTGGGACAGAGCTCCTACAATGAGCAGTTCTTC. Its protein is CASSELGQSSYNEQFF.

This clone was seen a handful of times. V gene TRBV12-3 or TRBV12-4 combines with J gene TRBJ1-1, with a weak D call TRBD1 (5 bases). There are 12 residues in the CDR3. The CDR3 sequence: CASGPTNTEAFF. The CDR3 coding sequence is TGTGCTTCAGGGCCCACGAACACTGAAGCTTTCTTT.

CDR3 in amino acids: CASRLKREFDEQYF. CDR3 DNA sequence: TGTGCAAGTCGCCTCAAGCGGGAGTTTGACGAGCAGTACTTC. The chain couples TRBV12-2 to TRBJ2-7; the table calls TRBD2, which could not be checked here. TRBV12-2 is designated a pseudogene. This CDR3 has 14 residues.

The chain joins TRBV6-2 or TRBV6-3 to TRBJ2-3, with D perhaps TRBD1 (5 bases). With 0 bases removed from V and 6 bases from J, the gap between germline ends came to 13 bases. The germline CDR1 and CDR2 sequences are MNHEY and SVGEGT. The CDR3 extends over 15 amino acids. DNA for the CDR3: TGTGCCAGCAGTTACTCGGGGCTAGTGGGTGATACGCAGTATTTT. Encoded protein: CASSYSGLVGDTQYF.

The J gene is TRBJ2-3, the V gene TRBV15; D gene ambiguous. The CDR3 sequence is 12 residues long. The V end lost 3 bases, the J end lost 8 bases, and 9 bases lay between the germline ends. Germline-derived CDR1 and CDR2 are LNHNV and YYDKDF (reference sequence). The CDR3 DNA reads as TGTGCCACCAGCAGGGCCCGTGGTACGCAGTATTTT. It translates to CATSRARGTQYF.

The chain recombines TRBV7-9 with TRBJ2-7, with 9 positions matching TRBD1. CDR1 SEHNR and CDR2 FQNEAQ come from the germline V gene (reference sequence). The CDR3 extends over 16 amino acids. V was pared by 2 bases and J by 4 bases, with 9 bases of the junction left unmatched. CDR3 sequence reads: CASSLSGDRVSYEQYF. Here the CDR3 DNA reads TGTGCCAGCAGCTTATCCGGGGACAGGGTTTCGTACGAGCAGTACTTC.

The chain employs TRBV3-1 (or the pseudogene TRBV3-2) and TRBJ2-5, with D maybe TRBD1 (5 bases). V dropped 5 bases and J dropped 0 bases, with 13 bases sitting between them. Germline CDR1 LGHDT, CDR2 YNNKEL (reference sequence). CDR3 size: 15 residues. CDR3: CASSTGQPYQETQYF. In DNA, the CDR3 is TGTGCCAGCAGCACAGGACAACCGTACCAAGAGACCCAGTACTTC.

This clone was seen a handful of times. V is TRBV11-2 and J is TRBJ2-7; 11 nucleotides match TRBD2. V shed 2 bases, J shed 7 bases, and the junction held 7 bases outside the gene matches. Looked up from germline, CDR1 is SGHAT and CDR2 is FQNNGV. CDR3 length: 15 residues. In DNA form, the CDR3 reads TGTGCCAGCAGCTTATTGGGACTAGCGGCGGGAGAGCAGTACTTC. This sequence encodes CASSLLGLAAGEQYF.

The CDR3 coding sequence is TGTGCCAGCAGTTTAACTGGACTAGCGGGAGTAAACGAGCAGTTCTTC. It codes for CASSLTGLAGVNEQFF. The V call is TRBV28, the J call TRBJ2-1; TRBD2 agrees at 13 bases. Germline V gives CDR1 MDHEN, CDR2 SYDVKM. The CDR3 runs 16 residues. V lost 2 bases to trimming and J lost 10 bases; unmatched junction nucleotides: 8.

The CDR3 loop is CASSSQGPYGYTF. DNA of the CDR3: TGTGCCAGCAGCTCACAGGGCCCCTATGGCTACACCTTC. The V call is TRBV5-4, the J call TRBJ1-2, with D possibly TRBD1 on 6 matching bases. V lost 3 bases to trimming and J lost 4 bases, with 10 bases between them. Germline V gene data show CDR1 as SGHNT and CDR2 as YYREEE (reference sequence). CDR3 length equals 13 residues.

This clone has just one count. V is TRBV28 and J is TRBJ2-4, with TRBD2 identical over 16 bases. Germline CDR1 is MDHEN and CDR2 is SYDVKM. There are 20 residues in the CDR3. The V and J ends lost 1 base and 1 base, in that order; junction bases with no gene match: 7. The CDR3 spells CASSLLPGTSGRVAKNIQYF. DNA for the CDR3: TGTGCCAGCAGTTTATTGCCAGGGACTAGCGGGAGGGTGGCCAAAAACATTCAGTACTTC. The variable domain in full, completed from reference TRBV28 and TRBJ2-4, reads DVKVTQSSRYLVKRTGEKVFLECVQDMDHENMFWYRQDPGLGLRLIYFSYDVKMKEKGDIPEGYSVSREKKERFSLILESASTNQTSMYLCASSLLPGTSGRVAKNIQYFGAGTRLSVL.

The rearrangement joins TRBV11-2 to TRBJ2-7; D perhaps matches TRBD2 (5 bases). The germline gives CDR1 SGHAT, CDR2 FQNNGV. CDR3 size: 16 residues. V was shortened by 4 bases and J by 7 bases, with 23 bases between the two germline ends. The CDR3 DNA is TGTGCCAGCAGCTCTATATCCCGACGGGGATCGGGTGAGCAGTACTTC. It is translated as CASSSISRRGSGEQYF.

This clone was recorded a few times. The chain couples TRBV9 to TRBJ2-3; the D gene is possibly TRBD1 (5 bases). Trimming cost V 0 bases and J 1 base, with 6 bases left between them. Per germline, CDR1 SGDLS and CDR2 YYNGEE. CDR3 size: 14 residues. The CDR3 is CASSVVGGTDTQYF. CDR3 bases: TGTGCCAGCAGCGTAGTAGGGGGCACAGATACGCAGTATTTT.

V and J are TRBV27 and TRBJ2-7; D is perhaps TRBD1 (6 bases). Germline loops: CDR1 MNHEY, CDR2 SMNVEV (reference sequence). V dropped 6 bases and J dropped 4 bases, with 13 bases sitting between them. The CDR3 consists of 13 residues. The CDR3 DNA is TGTGCCAGCAGCCGGGAAGGGGGTTACGAGCAGTACTTC. Its translation: CASSREGGYEQYF.

This clone was counted a single time. The chain joins TRBV9 to TRBJ2-7, with a tentative D call TRBD2 (6 bases). Germline V gene lookup returns CDR1 SGDLS and CDR2 YYNGEE. V lost 0 bases and J lost 4, with 14 bases in between. The CDR3 runs 15 residues. The CDR3: CASSVALAEGYEQYF. The CDR3 bases are TGTGCCAGCAGCGTAGCTTTGGCGGAGGGTTACGAGCAGTACTTC.

V is TRBV18 and J is TRBJ1-4, with 7 bases matching TRBD1. The junction had 6 bases not matched to a gene; V was cut back by 4 bases and J by 1 base. Germline lookup yields CDR1 KGHSH and CDR2 LQKENI. The CDR3 contains 16 residues. The CDR3 DNA reads TGTGCCAGCTCACAGAATTACAGGGGAACTAATGAAAAACTGTTTTTT. Protein: CASSQNYRGTNEKLFF.

Written as DNA, the CDR3 is TGTGCCAGCAGCTCCGGACAGGGTGGGCGGGAAACCTACAATGAGCAGTTCTTC. The encoded protein is CASSSGQGGRETYNEQFF. The chain links TRBV7-3 to TRBJ2-1; 8 bases map to TRBD1. The V and J ends lost 4 bases and 2 bases, in that order; junction bases with no gene match: 13. Per germline, CDR1 SGHTA and CDR2 FQGTGA. The CDR3 length is 18 residues.

Here the CDR3 reads CASSLVAASTDTQYF. The CDR3 DNA sequence: TGTGCCAGCAGCTTAGTGGCGGCTAGCACAGATACGCAGTATTTT. This rearrangement joins TRBV7-2 to TRBJ2-3; D ambiguous. V was clipped by 1 base and J by 0 bases, with 8 bases between them. CDR1 is SGHTA and CDR2 is FQGNSA in the germline V gene. CDR3 length: 15 amino acids.

The V and J genes are TRBV19 and TRBJ2-5; 7 bases align to TRBD1. The CDR3 totals 15 residues. Trimming at V came to 6 bases and at J to 2 bases, leaving 9 bases not matched to a gene. Germline-derived CDR1 and CDR2 are LNHDA and SQIVND (reference sequence). The CDR3 sequence is CASSRTGQVQETQYF. The CDR3 nucleotides read TGTGCCAGTAGCCGAACCGGACAGGTTCAAGAGACCCAGTACTTC.

This clone was detected a few times. The chain recombines TRBV11-2 with TRBJ2-3, with 16 bases identical to TRBD2. Germline V gene sequence: CDR1 SGHAT, CDR2 FQNNGV. The CDR3 runs 17 residues. Trimming removed 5 bases from V and 4 bases from J; junction bases left unmatched: 6. CDR3 nucleotides: TGTGCCAGCAGCCCGGGACTAGCGGGGGGGAAAGCAGATACGCAGTATTTT. Translated: CASSPGLAGGKADTQYF.

The chain carries TRBV9 and TRBJ1-1, with no clear D. Trimming cost V 0 bases and J 7 bases, with 13 bases left between them. The CDR3 is made up of 14 amino acids. CDR1 is SGDLS, CDR2 YYNGEE, per germline. This CDR3 is CASSVVEQSSEAFF. The CDR3 DNA sequence: TGTGCCAGCAGCGTAGTCGAACAGTCGAGTGAAGCTTTCTTT. The full variable domain, rest sourced from reference TRBV9 and TRBJ1-1, is DSGVTQTPKHLITATGQRVTLRCSPRSGDLSVYWYQQSLDQGLQFLIQYYNGEERAKGNILERFSAQQFPDLHSELNLSSLELGDSALYFCASSVVEQSSEAFFGQGTRLTVV.

The rearrangement uses TRBV7-9 and TRBJ1-2, with D unclear. The CDR3 is 13 amino acids. With 5 bases removed from V and 4 bases from J, the gap between germline ends came to 11 bases. Germline V lookup: CDR1 SEHNR, CDR2 FQNEAQ (reference sequence). CDR3: CASSPSRGYGYTF. The CDR3 nucleotides read TGTGCCAGCAGCCCCTCTCGCGGCTATGGCTACACCTTC.